This T cell receptor beta chain was identified in a study of multiple sclerosis patients with progressive multifocal leukoencephalopathy (dated by TCRdb to between 2019 and 2020). For the wider study: The study examined peripheral T and B cells of MS patients who developed PML (4 under natalizumab, 1 after alemtuzumab) and treated patients who did not. A couple of patients on natalizumab who later developed PML were tracked over time from before therapy, through 6 and 12 months, up to PML onset. The goal was to find JC virus-specific or public T-cell expansions that arose at the time of PML onset. The full study reports these points: Although TRB clones above 0.5% frequency turned up only in PML patients, the clones expanded at PML onset were already present before and during natalizumab therapy. Analysis was limited to peripheral blood, even though cerebrospinal fluid or brain lymphocytes might be more informative for natalizumab-associated PML. Most PML patients had lower normalized Shannon entropy, suggesting less diverse TRB repertoires, while values in the natalizumab-treated controls sat near 1. With only a small, descriptive cohort, it remained unclear whether the findings reflect JC virus infection or general immunocompromise. No common TRBV or TRBJ gene usage or preferential TRBV-TRBJ pairings were detected when PML developed.

The CDR3 sequence holds 15 residues, the cysteine and phenylalanine included. The retained sequence is limited to the CDR3, 45 bases, with the frame set at the first base. V drops 0 bases and J drops 3 bases, leaving 10 bases in between. According to the germline V gene, CDR1 reads SGHRS and CDR2 reads YFSETQ. The sample's time point label is to be understood as: about a year of natalizumab therapy. The sample's treatment or condition label, in plain terms: on natalizumab therapy at sampling. Roughly five natalizumab-treated MS patients who did not develop PML were used as controls and were sampled longitudinally. Every listed patient had received interferon beta before, and every PML patient was female. Blood samples at T1 and T2 were obtained at 6 and 12 months of natalizumab therapy, respectively. Ficoll-Hypaque density gradient centrifugation was used to isolate peripheral blood mononuclear cells.

The immunoSEQ two-step multiplex PCR at survey-level depth was used to amplify TRB CDR3 regions from genomic DNA. To estimate template counts and remove amplification bias, each PCR was spiked with synthetic inline TR CDR3 controls covering all V-J pairings. Reads went through processing to reduce amplification and sequencing bias, and quantification was done against synthetic TR CDR3 analogs. Per the authors' processing: In ImmunoSEQ Analyzer, raw data were processed so that out-of-frame sequences and CDR3s with stop codons were removed, with gene names following IMGT nomenclature. Normalized Shannon entropy, defined as 1 minus Pielou's evenness, served as the summary measure of repertoire diversity. Only TRB sequences sharing the V gene, the J gene and the CDR3 were counted as identical. Public PML clonotypes were CDR3s found in two or more PML-onset samples but not found earlier, in controls, or in public databases. Skylign with the observed count method was used to analyze CDR3 amino acid composition at each position. Here the immuneACCESS table is served through TCRdb, limited to in-frame sequences with V and J called. Missing clones are a known gap in these copies; in checked studies unresolved V genes cover under half, and the rest lacks a known reason. V and J calls and clone size are given by that table; D and trimming were obtained from the DNA. Here the sample has 30,000 or so clones; nearly 90% occur a single time. The top ten constitute roughly 1.3% of the sample.

Note on this clone: The antigen it binds to is not known. Qualities for individual bases were not recorded, and no much larger clone is one base off.

The rearrangement joined TRBV5-1 to TRBJ1-5, with TRBD1 as a weak D call on 5 bases. The sample in question was PBMCs, obtained from a patient treated with natalizumab. This clonotype was sampled from a human donor with multiple sclerosis. In nucleotides, the sequence is TGCGCCAGCAGCTTGGGAGGGGCCACCAATCAGCCCCAGCATTTT. Its translation reads: CASSLGGATNQPQHF.